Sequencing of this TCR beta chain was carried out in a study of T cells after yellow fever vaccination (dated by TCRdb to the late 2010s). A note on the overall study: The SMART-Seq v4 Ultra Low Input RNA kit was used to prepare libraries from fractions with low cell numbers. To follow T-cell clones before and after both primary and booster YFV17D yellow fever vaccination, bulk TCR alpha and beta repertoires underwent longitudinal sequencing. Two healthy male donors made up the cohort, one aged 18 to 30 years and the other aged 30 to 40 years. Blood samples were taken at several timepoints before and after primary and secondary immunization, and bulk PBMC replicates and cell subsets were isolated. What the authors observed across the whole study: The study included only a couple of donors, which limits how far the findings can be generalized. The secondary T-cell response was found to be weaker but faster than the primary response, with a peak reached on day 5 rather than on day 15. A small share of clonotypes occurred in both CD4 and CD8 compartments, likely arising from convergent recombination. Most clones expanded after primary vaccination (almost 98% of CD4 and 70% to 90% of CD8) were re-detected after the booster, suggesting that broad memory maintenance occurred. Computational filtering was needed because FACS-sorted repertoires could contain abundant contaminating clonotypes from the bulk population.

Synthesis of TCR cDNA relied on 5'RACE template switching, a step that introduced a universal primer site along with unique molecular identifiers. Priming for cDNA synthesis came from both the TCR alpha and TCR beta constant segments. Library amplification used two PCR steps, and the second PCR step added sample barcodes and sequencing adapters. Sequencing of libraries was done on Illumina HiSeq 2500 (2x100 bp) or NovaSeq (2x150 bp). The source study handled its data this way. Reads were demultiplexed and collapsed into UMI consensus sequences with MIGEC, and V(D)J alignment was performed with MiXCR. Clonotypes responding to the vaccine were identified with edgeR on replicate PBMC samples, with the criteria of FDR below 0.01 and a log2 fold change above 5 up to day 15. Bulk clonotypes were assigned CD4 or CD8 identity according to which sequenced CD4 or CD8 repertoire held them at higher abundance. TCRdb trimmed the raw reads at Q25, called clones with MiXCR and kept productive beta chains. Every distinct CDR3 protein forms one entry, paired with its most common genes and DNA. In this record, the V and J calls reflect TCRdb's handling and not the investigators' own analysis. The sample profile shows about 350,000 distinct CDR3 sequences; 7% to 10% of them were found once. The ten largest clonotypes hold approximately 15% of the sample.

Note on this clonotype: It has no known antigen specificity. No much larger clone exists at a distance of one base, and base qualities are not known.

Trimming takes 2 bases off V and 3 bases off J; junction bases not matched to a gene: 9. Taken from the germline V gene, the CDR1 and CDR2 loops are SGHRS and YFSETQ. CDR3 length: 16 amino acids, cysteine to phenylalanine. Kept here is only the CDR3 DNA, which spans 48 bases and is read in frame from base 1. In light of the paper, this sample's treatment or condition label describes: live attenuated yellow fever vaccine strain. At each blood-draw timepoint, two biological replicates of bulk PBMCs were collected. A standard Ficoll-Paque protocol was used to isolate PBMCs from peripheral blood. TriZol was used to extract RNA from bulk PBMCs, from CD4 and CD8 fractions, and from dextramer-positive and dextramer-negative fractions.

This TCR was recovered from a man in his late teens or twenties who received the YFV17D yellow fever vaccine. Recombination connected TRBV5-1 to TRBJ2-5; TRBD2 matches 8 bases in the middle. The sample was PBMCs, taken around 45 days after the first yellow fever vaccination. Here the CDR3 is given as CASSFGGSGGEETQYF. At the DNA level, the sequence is TGCGCCAGCAGCTTTGGAGGCAGCGGGGGAGAAGAGACCCAGTACTTC.